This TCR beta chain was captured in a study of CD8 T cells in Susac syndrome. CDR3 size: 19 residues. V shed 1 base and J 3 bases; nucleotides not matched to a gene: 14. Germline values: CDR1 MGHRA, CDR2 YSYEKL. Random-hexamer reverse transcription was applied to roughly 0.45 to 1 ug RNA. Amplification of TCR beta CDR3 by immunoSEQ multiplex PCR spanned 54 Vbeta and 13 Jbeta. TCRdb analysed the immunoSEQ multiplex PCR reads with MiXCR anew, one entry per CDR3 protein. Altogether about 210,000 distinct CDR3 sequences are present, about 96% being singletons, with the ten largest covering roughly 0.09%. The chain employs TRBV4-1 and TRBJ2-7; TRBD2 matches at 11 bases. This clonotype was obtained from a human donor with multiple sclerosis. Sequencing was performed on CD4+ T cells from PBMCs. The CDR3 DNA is TGCGCCAGCAGCCAAGTTTGGGGTTCGGTCGGGACTAGCGGCTACGAGCAGTACTTC. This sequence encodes CASSQVWGSVGTSGYEQYF.